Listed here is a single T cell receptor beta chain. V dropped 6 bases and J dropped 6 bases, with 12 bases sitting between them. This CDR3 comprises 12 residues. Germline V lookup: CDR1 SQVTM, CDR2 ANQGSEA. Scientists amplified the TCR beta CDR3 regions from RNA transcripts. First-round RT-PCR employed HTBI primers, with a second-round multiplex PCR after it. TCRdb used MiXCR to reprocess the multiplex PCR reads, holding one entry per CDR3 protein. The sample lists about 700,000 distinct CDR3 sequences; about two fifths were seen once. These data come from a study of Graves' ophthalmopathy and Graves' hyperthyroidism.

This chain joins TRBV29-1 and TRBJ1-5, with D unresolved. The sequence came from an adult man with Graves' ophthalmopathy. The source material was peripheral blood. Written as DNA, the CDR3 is TGCAGCGTCGCCGTGGGAGGTCAGCCCCAGCATTTT. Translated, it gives CSVAVGGQPQHF.